Below are 16 T cell receptor beta chains sequenced from a single sample in a study of cytomegalovirus exposure and HLA in healthy donors. This PCR relied on a set of 60 Vbeta primers and 13 Jbeta primers. Generated by immunoSEQ multiplex PCR, the TCRdb table keeps only in-frame clones and is missing some. This sample has 250,000 or so clones, with approximately 82% found just once. Source material: PBMCs. These receptors all come from a woman aged 60-75 years in good health and CMV-seropositive.

The chain is built from TRBV5-1 and TRBJ2-1; 7 nucleotides align to TRBD2. J was trimmed by 5 bases and V by 4 bases; bases with no gene match: 9. CDR1 is SGHRS and CDR2 is YFSETQ in the germline V gene. The CDR3 sequence is 15 residues long. The CDR3 DNA is TGCGCCAGCAGCCCGGGACTAACGAGGCACAATGAGCAGTTCTTC. This codes for CASSPGLTRHNEQFF.

The genes are TRBV29-1 and TRBJ2-5, with 10 bases aligning to TRBD1. The J call may not be correct, given that the DNA end is closer to TRBJ2-7. CDR1 is SQVTM, CDR2 ANQGSEA, per germline. The length of the CDR3 is 12 residues. The CDR3 sequence: CSVDRGLNEQYF. The CDR3 DNA sequence: TGCAGCGTCGACAGGGGGCTCAACGAGCAGTACTTC.

The V and J genes are TRBV30 and TRBJ1-4, with D possibly matching TRBD1 (6 bases). Trimming took 3 bases from V and 4 from J, leaving 12 bases between them. In germline, CDR1 is GTSNPN, CDR2 SVGIG (reference sequence). This CDR3 has 14 amino acids. The DNA of the CDR3 is TGTGCCTGGAGAGGGGACAAGATTAATGAAAAACTGTTTTTT. Protein sequence: CAWRGDKINEKLFF.

V and J are TRBV5-1 and TRBJ2-3; 9 bases match TRBD1. This CDR3 region has 17 residues. Germline trimming cut 1 base from V and 4 bases from J; bases unmatched to any gene: 10. Germline CDR1 SGHRS, CDR2 YFSETQ. In DNA, the CDR3 is TGCGCCAGCAGCTTGAGGGTACAGGGGGCTCTCTCAGATACGCAGTATTTT. It encodes CASSLRVQGALSDTQYF.

The rearrangement links TRBV5-5 to TRBJ1-5, with 9 positions matching TRBD1. CDR3 length: 18 residues. Trimming cost V 0 bases and J 0 bases; bases outside gene matches: 7. Germline values: CDR1 SGHKS, CDR2 YYEKEE (reference sequence). DNA of the CDR3: TGTGCCAGCAGCTTGGGGTGGGACAGGGCCTATAGCAATCAGCCCCAGCATTTT. Residues: CASSLGWDRAYSNQPQHF.

V is TRBV6-1 and J is TRBJ1-2; D is perhaps TRBD1 (5 bases). There are 14 residues in the CDR3. Trimming pared 1 base from V and 3 bases from J, leaving 9 bases between. Looked up from germline, CDR1 is MNHNS and CDR2 is SASEGT. DNA of the CDR3: TGTGCCAGCAGTGAAGGGGGACTGGACTATGGCTACACCTTC. Amino acid sequence: CASSEGGLDYGYTF.

The CDR3 loop reads CSVAQDRGYSAVLTF. CDR3 bases: TGCAGCGTTGCACAGGACAGGGGGTATTCGGCCGTCCTGACTTTC. The gene calls are TRBV29-1 and TRBJ2-6; 10 positions match TRBD1. Germline CDR1 reads SQVTM; CDR2 reads ANQGSEA. CDR3 length equals 15 residues. Trimming took 4 bases from V and 12 from J; bases not matched to a gene: 12. The complete variable domain, with remaining parts taken from reference TRBV29-1 and TRBJ2-6, reads SAVISQKPSRDICQRGTSLTIQCQVDSQVTMMFWYRQQPGQSLTLIATANQGSEATYESGFVIDKFPISRPNLTFSTLTVSNMSPEDSSIYLCSVAQDRGYSAVLTFGAGSRLTVL.

V usage is TRBV2 and J usage is TRBJ1-2, with TRBD1 matching over 9 bases. Germline CDR1 SNHLY, CDR2 FYNNEI. V lost 4 bases and J lost 4; bases outside the gene matches: 7. This CDR3 is 15 amino acids long. The CDR3 spells CASSGPGQGLYGYTF. For the CDR3, the DNA is TGTGCCAGCAGTGGACCGGGACAGGGACTCTATGGCTACACCTTC.

V is TRBV28 and J is TRBJ2-5; D is possibly TRBD2 (5 bases). The DNA matches TRBJ2-7 better at its end, which makes the J call doubtful. From germline, CDR1 is MDHEN and CDR2 SYDVKM. The CDR3 has 12 amino acids. The CDR3 DNA is TGTGCCAGCAGTTTAGAGGGTTACGAGCAGTACTTC. Translation: CASSLEGYEQYF.

V gene TRBV5-1 combines with J gene TRBJ2-1; D perhaps matches TRBD2 (6 bases). Germline V gene data show CDR1 as SGHRS and CDR2 as YFSETQ. V gave up 2 bases and J gave up 4 bases, with 13 bases separating them. CDR3 length: 15 residues. The CDR3 DNA reads as TGCGCCAGCAGCTTTATAGCGGACCCATACAATGAGCAGTTCTTC. Its protein is CASSFIADPYNEQFF.

The chain employs TRBV15 and TRBJ1-2, with TRBD1 identical over 7 bases. This CDR3 comprises 13 residues. CDR1 is LNHNV and CDR2 is YYDKDF in the germline V gene (reference sequence). Trimming cost V 6 bases and J 8 bases; bases outside gene matches: 9. The CDR3 is CATRSPGTEGYTF. CDR3 DNA: TGTGCCACCAGAAGTCCCGGGACAGAGGGCTACACCTTC.

The rearrangement joins TRBV19 to TRBJ2-2, with D perhaps matching TRBD1 (5 bases). The CDR3 runs to 14 residues. From germline, CDR1 is LNHDA and CDR2 SQIVND (reference sequence). V lost 3 bases and J 5 bases, leaving 10 bases between the germline ends. The DNA of the CDR3 is TGTGCCAGTAGTATTGGCAGGGCTACCGGGGAGCTGTTTTTT. Encoded protein: CASSIGRATGELFF.

The gene calls are TRBV4-1 and TRBJ2-3; D is ambiguous. Per germline, CDR1 MGHRA and CDR2 YSYEKL. Trimming pared 0 bases from V and 6 bases from J, leaving 4 bases between. The CDR3 runs to 12 residues. The CDR3 bases are TGCGCCAGCAGCCAAGAGTCGGATACGCAGTATTTT. Protein: CASSQESDTQYF.

The chain employs TRBV6-1 and TRBJ2-6; 8 positions agree with TRBD1. Germline trimming cut 0 bases from V and 0 bases from J; bases unmatched to any gene: 13. The germline V gene encodes CDR1 MNHNS and CDR2 SASEGT. CDR3 length equals 21 residues. The CDR3 reads CASSEAYWDRTQFSGANVLTF. The DNA of the CDR3 is TGTGCCAGCAGTGAAGCGTATTGGGACAGGACACAATTCTCTGGGGCCAACGTCCTGACTTTC.

The chain combines TRBV28 with TRBJ1-2, with TRBD1 matching over 9 bases. The CDR3 runs to 14 residues. V was clipped by 8 bases and J by 4 bases; unmatched bases: 8. Per the germline V gene, CDR1 is MDHEN and CDR2 is SYDVKM. CDR3 residues: CASSPQGAVYGYTF. DNA of the CDR3: TGTGCCAGCTCTCCACAGGGGGCAGTCTATGGCTACACCTTC.

This chain connects TRBV2 to TRBJ2-4, with no clear D. CDR1 SNHLY and CDR2 FYNNEI come from the germline V gene. The CDR3 has 14 amino acids. The V end lost 5 bases, the J end lost 0 bases, and 8 bases lay between the germline ends. CDR3 in DNA: TGTGCCAGCAGTATCCGGGTAGCCAAAAACATTCAGTACTTC. This sequence encodes CASSIRVAKNIQYF.